Listed here are 31 T cell receptor beta chains from one sample, sequenced in a study of shared clonotypes between healthy human individuals (dated by TCRdb to 2018 to 2020). The method behind the library was the immunoSEQ multiplex PCR assay. TCRdb took this table from immuneACCESS and kept in-frame rearrangements with V and J called. Such tables lack part of the clones; where checked against another copy, unresolved V genes explain under half of the gap, and the rest is unexplained. The sample table holds 1.5 million to 1.9 million clones, of which roughly 98% were seen once. The ten largest make up 0.45% of the sample. The sample taken for sequencing was naive CD4+ T cells sorted from blood. This specimen's cell subset or site label, per the study, means: CD45RA+ positively selected. The receptor source for this set is a young man in good health.

The chain joins TRBV6-1 to TRBJ2-5, with 8 bases that match TRBD1. The ends lost 6 bases at V and 7 bases at J; junction bases unmatched: 7. The CDR3 has 13 residues. Germline V gives CDR1 MNHNS, CDR2 SASEGT. DNA for the CDR3: TGTGCCAGCAGCGAACGGGGGACAGGGACCCAGTACTTC. As protein: CASSERGTGTQYF.

V and J are TRBV2 and TRBJ2-7, with 7 bases matching TRBD2. J gave up 3 bases and V 1 base, and 18 bases lay outside the gene matches. The CDR3 sequence is 19 residues long. Germline V CDR1 and CDR2: SNHLY, FYNNEI. CDR3 sequence: CASSEVPSGTLTAHYEQYF. The CDR3 nucleotides read TGTGCCAGCAGTGAAGTTCCTAGCGGAACCCTAACAGCCCACTACGAGCAGTACTTC.

V gene TRBV9 combines with J gene TRBJ2-7; D is undetermined. The CDR3 spans 15 residues. With 0 bases removed from V and 2 bases from J, the gap between germline ends came to 12 bases. The V gene's germline CDR1 is SGDLS and CDR2 YYNGEE. The CDR3 here is CASSVEPSDAYEQYF. The CDR3 bases are TGTGCCAGCAGCGTAGAACCCAGCGACGCCTACGAGCAGTACTTC.

The chain joins TRBV9 to TRBJ2-7; D not certain. Per the germline V gene, CDR1 is SGDLS and CDR2 is YYNGEE. V was clipped by 4 bases and J by 5 bases, with 16 bases between them. The CDR3 runs to 14 residues. The CDR3 here is CASSPQAFGDEQYF. The CDR3 DNA reads TGTGCCAGCAGCCCCCAGGCGTTTGGGGACGAGCAGTACTTC.

V is TRBV5-4 and J is TRBJ1-2; 8 bases match TRBD1. The germline gives CDR1 SGHNT, CDR2 YYREEE (reference sequence). The V gene end was trimmed by 0 bases and the J gene end by 5 bases; junction bases not matched to a gene: 6. CDR3 length: 15 amino acids. The CDR3 DNA sequence: TGTGCCAGCAGCTTGGGACAGGGACAGGAATATGGCTACACCTTC. As protein: CASSLGQGQEYGYTF.

The CDR3 DNA is TGTGCCAGTAGTATGGGATTCACAGATACGCAGTATTTT. It translates to CASSMGFTDTQYF. The rearrangement uses TRBV19 and TRBJ2-3; D remains ambiguous. The CDR3 extends over 13 amino acids. The ends were cut back, 3 bases at V and 2 bases at J, with 6 bases in the middle. Germline V gene data show CDR1 as LNHDA and CDR2 as SQIVND (reference sequence).

The chain employs TRBV5-4 and TRBJ1-1; D gene uncertain. The CDR3 spans 14 residues. The germline V gene has CDR1 SGHNT and CDR2 YYREEE (reference sequence). The ends were cut back, 2 bases at V and 0 bases at J, with 8 bases in the middle. CDR3: CASSLPGMNTEAFF. In nucleotides, the CDR3 is TGTGCCAGCAGCTTACCGGGAATGAACACTGAAGCTTTCTTT.

The rearrangement uses TRBV28 and TRBJ2-7; the match to TRBD2 covers 9 bases. The V segment lost 2 bases and the J segment 4 bases; nucleotides outside the gene matches: 6. Germline CDR1 reads MDHEN; CDR2 reads SYDVKM. The CDR3 covers 15 residues. The CDR3 nucleotides are TGTGCCAGCAGTTTAGCGGCGGGAGGGCCGTACGAGCAGTACTTC. This encodes CASSLAAGGPYEQYF.

This chain uses TRBV25-1 with TRBJ1-1; weak D call: TRBD1 (5 bases). The ends were cut back, 4 bases at V and 3 bases at J, with 15 bases in the middle. This CDR3 has 15 residues. Germline V gives CDR1 MGHDK, CDR2 SYGVNS. The CDR3 DNA sequence: TGTGCCAGCAGTGCGGACAATCGAGGGGACACTGAAGCTTTCTTT. Its translation is CASSADNRGDTEAFF.

This clone was seen a single time. The sample carries other DNA sequences with the same CDR3. The CDR3 loop is CASSPPTGNTGELFF. The CDR3 coding sequence is TGTGCCAGCTCACCTCCTACAGGAAACACCGGGGAGCTGTTTTTT. This chain connects TRBV18 to TRBJ2-2, with D perhaps TRBD1 (5 bases). V was shortened by 3 bases and J by 2 bases, with 10 bases between the two germline ends. The CDR3 contains 15 residues. Germline V lookup: CDR1 KGHSH, CDR2 LQKENI.

The chain recombines TRBV7-6 with TRBJ2-7; 7 bases are shared with TRBD2. After removal of 8 bases from V and 4 bases from J, the junction contained 8 bases not matched to a gene. CDR1 is SGHVS, CDR2 FNYEAQ, per germline. This CDR3 has 13 amino acids. This chain's CDR3 is CASSLAGRYEQYF. CDR3 DNA: TGTGCCAGCTCCTTGGCCGGGAGGTACGAGCAGTACTTC. Together with reference TRBV7-6 and TRBJ2-7, the CDR3 gives the full variable domain: GAGVSQSPRYKVTKRGQDVALRCDPISGHVSLYWYRQALGQGPEFLTYFNYEAQQDKSGLPNDRFSAERPEGSISTLTIQRTEQRDSAMYRCASSLAGRYEQYFGPGTRLTVT.

The chain links TRBV5-5 to TRBJ2-3; D may be TRBD1 or TRBD2 (5 bases each). Trimming left V 1 base short and J 6 bases short, with 24 bases between. CDR1 is SGHKS, CDR2 YYEKEE, per germline (reference sequence). This CDR3 has 18 amino acids. DNA for the CDR3: TGTGCCAGCAGCTTGTATGCCGGGGCAGCCGGCCATGGGGATACGCAGTATTTT. Residues: CASSLYAGAAGHGDTQYF.

The chain is built from TRBV6-5 and TRBJ1-1; the D is unclear. V lost 7 bases, J lost 1 base, and 4 bases lay in between. Germline lookup yields CDR1 MNHEY and CDR2 SVGAGI. CDR3 size: 11 residues. The DNA for the CDR3 is TGTGCCAGCACAAAGAACACTGAAGCTTTCTTT. Protein sequence: CASTKNTEAFF.

V gene TRBV28 combines with J gene TRBJ2-7; 12 bases align to TRBD1. Germline V CDR1 and CDR2: MDHEN, SYDVKM. The V segment lost 6 bases and the J segment 7 bases; nucleotides outside the gene matches: 10. CDR3 length: 15 residues. CDR3 sequence (DNA): TGTGCCAGCAGCATTCCGGGACAGGGGGCTTTTGAGCAGTACTTC. It is translated as CASSIPGQGAFEQYF.

V usage is TRBV28 and J usage is TRBJ2-7; 14 nucleotides match TRBD2. J was trimmed by 5 bases and V by 2 bases; bases with no gene match: 5. In germline, CDR1 is MDHEN, CDR2 SYDVKM. CDR3 length: 16 amino acids. The CDR3 DNA reads as TGTGCCAGCAGTTTAAGACAGGGACTAGCGGGAGACGAGCAGTACTTC. Translated: CASSLRQGLAGDEQYF.

The chain uses TRBV5-1 and TRBJ2-1, with D maybe TRBD1 (8 bases). V was cut by 4 bases and J by 3 bases, with 20 bases left in between. The CDR3 runs to 17 residues. Germline values: CDR1 SGHRS, CDR2 YFSETQ. The CDR3 spells CASSLNDRGGVYNEQFF. CDR3 coding DNA: TGCGCCAGCAGCCTTAACGACAGGGGAGGGGTCTACAATGAGCAGTTCTTC.

The chain employs TRBV19 and TRBJ1-5; unclear D gene. Between the trimmed V and J ends, which lost 4 bases and 0 bases, there was a span of 7 bases. The CDR3 covers 14 residues. Germline V CDR1 and CDR2: LNHDA, SQIVND (reference sequence). Written as DNA, the CDR3 is TGTGCCAGTAGTAAGGTTTATAGCAATCAGCCCCAGCATTTT. Amino acid sequence: CASSKVYSNQPQHF.

With regard to this clone: Other DNA sequences of this sample code for an identical CDR3. This sequence joins TRBV7-9 and TRBJ2-7, with 7 bases aligning to TRBD1. There are 14 residues in the CDR3. Per the germline V gene, CDR1 is SEHNR and CDR2 is FQNEAQ (reference sequence). V trimming: 2 bases; J trimming: 2 bases; junction bases outside the gene matches: 3. CDR3 DNA sequence: TGTGCCAGCAGCTTACGAGGGGGCACCTACGAGCAGTACTTC. Protein product: CASSLRGGTYEQYF. The full variable domain, with the rest looked up from reference TRBV7-9 and TRBJ2-7, is DTGVSQNPRHKITKRGQNVTFRCDPISEHNRLYWYRQTLGQGPEFLTYFQNEAQLEKSRLLSDRFSAERPKGSFSTLEIQRTEQGDSAMYLCASSLRGGTYEQYFGPGTRLTVT.

This chain joins TRBV18 and TRBJ2-2; a possible D gene is TRBD1 (5 bases). Germline lookup yields CDR1 KGHSH and CDR2 LQKENI. The V gene lost 6 bases and the J gene lost 5 bases, with 10 bases spanning the gap. CDR3 length: 13 amino acids. The CDR3 sequence: CASSRQGTGELFF. The DNA for the CDR3 is TGTGCCAGCTCGAGGCAGGGAACCGGGGAGCTGTTTTTT.

In regard to this clone: Other DNA sequences of this sample code for an identical CDR3. The chain combines TRBV9 with TRBJ1-1; no reliable D call. Looked up from germline, CDR1 is SGDLS and CDR2 is YYNGEE. V was clipped by 0 bases and J by 5 bases, with 8 bases between them. The CDR3 extends over 13 amino acids. In DNA, the CDR3 is TGTGCCAGCAGCGTAGCTCGAGGGACTGAAGCTTTCTTT. Translated, it gives CASSVARGTEAFF.

The genes are TRBV5-3 and TRBJ2-7; D gene unclear. TRBV5-3 is reported as an ORF; its role is uncertain. V shed 5 bases and J shed 3 bases, with 6 bases lying between them. CDR3 length: 11 amino acids. This chain's CDR3 is CARRSHYEQYF. The CDR3 bases are TGTGCCAGAAGAAGCCACTACGAGCAGTACTTC.

J is TRBJ2-7 and V is TRBV27; TRBD1 agrees at 10 bases. This CDR3 is built from 15 residues. J gave up 4 bases and V 2 bases, and 5 bases lay outside the gene matches. Germline CDR1 reads MNHEY; CDR2 reads SMNVEV (reference sequence). The CDR3 nucleotides are TGTGCCAGCAGTTTAACCGGGACAGGGGATTACGAGCAGTACTTC. It codes for CASSLTGTGDYEQYF.

In regard to this clone: Different DNA sequences within this sample yield the same CDR3. The chain carries TRBV5-1 and TRBJ2-7, with D uncertain. Per the germline V gene, CDR1 is SGHRS and CDR2 is YFSETQ. V was cut by 3 bases and J by 0 bases, with 10 bases left in between. CDR3 length: 14 amino acids. CDR3 region: CASSSGLSSYEQYF. CDR3 nucleotides: TGCGCCAGCAGCTCCGGTCTTAGCTCCTACGAGCAGTACTTC.

This clone is a singleton in its sample. The V gene is TRBV5-1, the J gene TRBJ2-7; 9 nucleotides agree with TRBD1. From germline, CDR1 is SGHRS and CDR2 YFSETQ. After removal of 4 bases from V and 1 base from J, the junction contained 9 bases not matched to a gene. This CDR3 is 16 amino acids long. The CDR3, as DNA: TGCGCCAGCAGCCAAGAACAGGGGGCTATTTCCTACGAGCAGTACTTC. This codes for CASSQEQGAISYEQYF.

The chain is built from TRBV27 and TRBJ2-1; 8 bases line up with TRBD2. The CDR3 totals 17 residues. CDR1 is MNHEY, CDR2 SMNVEV, per germline (reference sequence). V was pared by 3 bases and J by 4 bases, with 11 bases of the junction left unmatched. The CDR3 DNA reads as TGTGCCAGCAGTTTCGGCATGGGGACTAGTCCGTACAATGAGCAGTTCTTC. Encoded protein: CASSFGMGTSPYNEQFF.

J is TRBJ2-5 and V is TRBV5-5, with 7 bases lining up with TRBD1. The CDR3 covers 13 residues. V trimming: 4 bases; J trimming: 2 bases; junction bases outside the gene matches: 2. Germline V gives CDR1 SGHKS, CDR2 YYEKEE (reference sequence). The CDR3 here is CASSTGQQETQYF. CDR3 coding DNA: TGTGCCAGCAGCACGGGACAGCAAGAGACCCAGTACTTC. The whole variable domain, remainder taken from reference TRBV5-5 and TRBJ2-5, is DAGVTQSPTHLIKTRGQQVTLRCSPISGHKSVSWYQQVLGQGPQFIFQYYEKEERGRGNFPDRFSARQFPNYSSELNVNALLLGDSALYLCASSTGQQETQYFGPGTRLLVL.

The rearrangement joins TRBV9 to TRBJ2-1, with D maybe TRBD1 (6 bases). The ends were cut back, 3 bases at V and 4 bases at J, with 14 bases in the middle. This CDR3 is 15 amino acids long. Germline-derived CDR1 and CDR2 are SGDLS and YYNGEE. The CDR3 region is CASSGVTGIYNEQFF. In nucleotides, the CDR3 is TGTGCCAGCAGCGGAGTCACAGGGATATACAATGAGCAGTTCTTC. Drawing the rest from reference TRBV9 and TRBJ2-1, the complete variable domain is DSGVTQTPKHLITATGQRVTLRCSPRSGDLSVYWYQQSLDQGLQFLIQYYNGEERAKGNILERFSAQQFPDLHSELNLSSLELGDSALYFCASSGVTGIYNEQFFGPGTRLTVL.

The chain combines TRBV7-9 with TRBJ2-7; 7 nucleotides agree with TRBD1. CDR1 and CDR2 (germline): SEHNR, FQNEAQ (reference sequence). The junction had 11 bases not matched to a gene; V was cut back by 5 bases and J by 4 bases. CDR3 length: 15 residues. Written as DNA, the CDR3 is TGTGCCAGCAGCCGGGACAGTCTCAGGTTGTACGAGCAGTACTTC. Protein sequence: CASSRDSLRLYEQYF.

The rearrangement joins TRBV15 to TRBJ2-7; possible D gene TRBD1, 5 bases. The V gene's germline CDR1 is LNHNV and CDR2 YYDKDF (reference sequence). Trimming removed 0 bases at V and 5 bases at J, with 14 bases between. CDR3 length equals 15 residues. CDR3 region: CATSRDRAGLHEQYF. DNA for the CDR3: TGTGCCACCAGCAGAGATCGGGCAGGGCTCCACGAGCAGTACTTC.

As to this clone: The junction does not match germline at one end; this may be a read error. The chain carries TRBV28 and TRBJ2-7; 7 bases match TRBD2. Per germline, CDR1 MDHEN and CDR2 SYDVKM. The length of the CDR3 is 12 residues. The DNA of the CDR3 is TGTGCCGGCAGCGGGCGGGGGAGAGAGCAGTACTTC. Protein product: CAGSGRGREQYF.

Points on this clone: This CDR3 is also generated by other DNA sequences in the sample. This chain uses TRBV6-5 with TRBJ1-5; D is uncertain. Germline CDR1 MNHEY, CDR2 SVGAGI. This CDR3 region has 13 residues. The V and J ends lost 5 bases and 4 bases respectively, with 9 bases between them. DNA of the CDR3: TGTGCCAGCAGTCCCGTATCTAATCAGCCCCAGCATTTT. The encoded protein is CASSPVSNQPQHF.